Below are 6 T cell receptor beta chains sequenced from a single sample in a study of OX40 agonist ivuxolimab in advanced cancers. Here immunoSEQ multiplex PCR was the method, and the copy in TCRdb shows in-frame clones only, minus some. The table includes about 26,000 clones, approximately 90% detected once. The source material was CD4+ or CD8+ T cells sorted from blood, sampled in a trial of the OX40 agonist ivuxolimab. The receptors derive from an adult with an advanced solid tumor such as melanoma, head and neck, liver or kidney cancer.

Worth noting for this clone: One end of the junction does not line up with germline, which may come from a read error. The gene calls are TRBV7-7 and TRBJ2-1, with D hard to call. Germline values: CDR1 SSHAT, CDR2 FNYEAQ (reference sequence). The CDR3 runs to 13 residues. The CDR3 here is CASSSRRYHEQFF. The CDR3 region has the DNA TGTGCTAGCAGCTCCCGCCGATATCATGAGCAGTTCTTC. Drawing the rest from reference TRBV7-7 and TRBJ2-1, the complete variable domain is GAGVSQSPRYKVTKRGQDVTLRCDPISSHATLYWYQQALGQGPEFLTYFNYEAQPDKSGLPSDRFSAERPEGSISTLTIQRTEQRDSAMYRCASSSRRYHEQFFGPGTRLTVL.

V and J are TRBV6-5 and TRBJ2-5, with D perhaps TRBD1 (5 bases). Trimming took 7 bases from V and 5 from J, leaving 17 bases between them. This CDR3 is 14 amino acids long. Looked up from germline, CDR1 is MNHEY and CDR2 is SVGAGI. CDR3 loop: CASNHPGSGETQYF. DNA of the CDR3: TGTGCCAGCAACCACCCAGGGTCAGGGGAGACCCAGTACTTC.

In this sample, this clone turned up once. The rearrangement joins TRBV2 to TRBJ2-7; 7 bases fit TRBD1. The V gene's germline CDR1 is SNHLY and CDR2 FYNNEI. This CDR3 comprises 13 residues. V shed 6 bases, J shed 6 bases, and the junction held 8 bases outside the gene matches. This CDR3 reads CASRRQGRAEQYF. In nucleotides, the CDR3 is TGTGCCAGCAGGCGACAGGGCAGGGCCGAGCAGTACTTC.

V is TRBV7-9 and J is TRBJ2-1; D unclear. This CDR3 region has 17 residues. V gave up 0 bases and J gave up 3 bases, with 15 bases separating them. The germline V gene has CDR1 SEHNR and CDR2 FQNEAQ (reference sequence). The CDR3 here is CASSLAKGSTLYNEQFF. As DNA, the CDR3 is TGTGCCAGCAGCTTAGCGAAGGGATCTACACTCTACAATGAGCAGTTCTTC.

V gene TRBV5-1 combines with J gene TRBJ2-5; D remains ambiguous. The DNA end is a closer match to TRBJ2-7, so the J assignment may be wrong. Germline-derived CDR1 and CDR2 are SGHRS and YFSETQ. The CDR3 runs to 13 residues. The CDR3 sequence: CASSLLRNYEQYF. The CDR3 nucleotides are TGCGCCAGCAGCTTACTCAGGAATTACGAGCAGTACTTC.

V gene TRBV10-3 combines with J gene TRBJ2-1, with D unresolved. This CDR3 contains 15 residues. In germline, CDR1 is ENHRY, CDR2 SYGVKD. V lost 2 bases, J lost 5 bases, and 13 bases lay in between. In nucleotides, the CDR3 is TGTGCCATCAGTGAGGTTCACATCGAAGACAATGAGCAGTTCTTC. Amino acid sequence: CAISEVHIEDNEQFF.